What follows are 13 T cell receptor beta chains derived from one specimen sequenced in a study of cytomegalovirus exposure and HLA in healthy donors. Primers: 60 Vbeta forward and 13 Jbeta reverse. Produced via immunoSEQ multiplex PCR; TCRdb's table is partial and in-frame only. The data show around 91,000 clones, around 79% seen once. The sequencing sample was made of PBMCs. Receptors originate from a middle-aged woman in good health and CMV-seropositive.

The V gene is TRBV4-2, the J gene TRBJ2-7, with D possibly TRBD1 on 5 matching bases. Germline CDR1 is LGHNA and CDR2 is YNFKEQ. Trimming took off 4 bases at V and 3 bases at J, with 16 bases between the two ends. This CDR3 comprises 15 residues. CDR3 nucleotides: TGTGCCAGCAGCCCTGGTTGGGGCGAGGACTACGAGCAGTACTTC. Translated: CASSPGWGEDYEQYF.

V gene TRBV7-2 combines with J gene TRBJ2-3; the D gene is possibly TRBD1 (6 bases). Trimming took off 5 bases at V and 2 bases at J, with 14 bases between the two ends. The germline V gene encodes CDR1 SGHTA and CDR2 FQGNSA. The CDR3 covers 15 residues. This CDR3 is CASSVTTGITDTQYF. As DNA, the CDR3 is TGTGCCAGCAGCGTAACCACAGGGATCACAGATACGCAGTATTTT.

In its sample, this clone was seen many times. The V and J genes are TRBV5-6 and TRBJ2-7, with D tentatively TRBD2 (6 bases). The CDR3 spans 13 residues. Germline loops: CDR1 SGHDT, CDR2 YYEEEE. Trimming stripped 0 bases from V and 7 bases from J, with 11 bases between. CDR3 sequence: CASSLVRGREQYF. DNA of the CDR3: TGTGCCAGCAGCTTGGTGCGGGGTCGTGAGCAGTACTTC.

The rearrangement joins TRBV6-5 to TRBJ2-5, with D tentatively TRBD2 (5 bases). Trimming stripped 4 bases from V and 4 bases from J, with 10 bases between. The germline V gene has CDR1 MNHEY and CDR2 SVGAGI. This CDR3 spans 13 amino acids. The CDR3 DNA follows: TGTGCCAGCAGTTTCGGACTTGGAGAGACCCAGTACTTC. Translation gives CASSFGLGETQYF.

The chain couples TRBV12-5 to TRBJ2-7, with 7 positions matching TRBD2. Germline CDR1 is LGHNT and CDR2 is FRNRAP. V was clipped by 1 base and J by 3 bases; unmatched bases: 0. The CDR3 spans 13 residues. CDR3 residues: CASGLGGSYEQYF. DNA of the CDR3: TGTGCTAGTGGTTTGGGCGGGAGCTACGAGCAGTACTTC.

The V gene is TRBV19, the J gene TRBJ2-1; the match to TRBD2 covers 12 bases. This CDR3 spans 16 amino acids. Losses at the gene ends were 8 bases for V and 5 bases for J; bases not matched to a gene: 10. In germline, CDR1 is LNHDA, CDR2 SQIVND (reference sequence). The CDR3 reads CASGILAGGLNNEQFF. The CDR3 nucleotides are TGTGCCAGTGGAATACTAGCGGGAGGACTCAACAATGAGCAGTTCTTC.

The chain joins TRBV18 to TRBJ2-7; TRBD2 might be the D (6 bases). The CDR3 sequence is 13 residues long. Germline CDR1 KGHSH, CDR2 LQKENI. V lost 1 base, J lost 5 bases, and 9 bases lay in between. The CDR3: CASSPRGGDEQYF. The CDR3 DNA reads TGTGCCAGCTCACCACGGGGCGGGGACGAGCAGTACTTC.

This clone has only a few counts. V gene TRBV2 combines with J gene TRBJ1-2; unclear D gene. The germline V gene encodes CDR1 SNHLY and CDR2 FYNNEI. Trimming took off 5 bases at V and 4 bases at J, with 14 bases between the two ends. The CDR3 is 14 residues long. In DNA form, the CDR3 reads TGTGCCAGCAGTATTGGTGTCTCGGGCTATGGCTACACCTTC. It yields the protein CASSIGVSGYGYTF.

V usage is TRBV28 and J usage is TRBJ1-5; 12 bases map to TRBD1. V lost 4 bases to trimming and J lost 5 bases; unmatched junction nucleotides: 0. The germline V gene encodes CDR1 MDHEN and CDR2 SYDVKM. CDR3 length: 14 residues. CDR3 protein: CASSWDRGHQPQHF. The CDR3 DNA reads TGTGCCAGCAGTTGGGACAGGGGGCATCAGCCCCAGCATTTT.

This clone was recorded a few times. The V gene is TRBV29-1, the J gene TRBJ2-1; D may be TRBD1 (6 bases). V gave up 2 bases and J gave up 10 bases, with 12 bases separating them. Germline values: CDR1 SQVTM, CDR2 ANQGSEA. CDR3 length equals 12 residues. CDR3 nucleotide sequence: TGCAGCGTTGAACAACAGGGTAGAGAGCAGTTCTTC. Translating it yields CSVEQQGREQFF.

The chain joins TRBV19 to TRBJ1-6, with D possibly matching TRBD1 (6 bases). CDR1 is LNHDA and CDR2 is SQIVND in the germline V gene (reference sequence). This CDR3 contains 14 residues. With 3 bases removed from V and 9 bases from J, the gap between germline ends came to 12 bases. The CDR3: CASSIRTALSPLHF. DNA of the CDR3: TGTGCCAGTAGTATTAGGACAGCGCTTTCACCCCTCCACTTT.

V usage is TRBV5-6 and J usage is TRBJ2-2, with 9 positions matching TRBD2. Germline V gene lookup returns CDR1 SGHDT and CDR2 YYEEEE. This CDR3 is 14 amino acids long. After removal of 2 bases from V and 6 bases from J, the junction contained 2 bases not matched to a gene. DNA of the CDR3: TGTGCCAGCAGCTTAATAGCGGGAGCCGGGGAGCTGTTTTTT. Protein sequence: CASSLIAGAGELFF.

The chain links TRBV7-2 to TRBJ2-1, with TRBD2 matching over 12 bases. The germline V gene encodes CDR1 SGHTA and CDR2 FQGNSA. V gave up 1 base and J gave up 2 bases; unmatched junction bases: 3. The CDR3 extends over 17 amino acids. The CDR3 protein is CASSLEASGRAYNEQFF. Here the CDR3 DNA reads TGTGCCAGCAGCTTAGAAGCTAGCGGGAGGGCCTACAATGAGCAGTTCTTC.